The source of this T cell receptor (beta chain) is a study of graft-versus-host responses after intestinal transplantation. Study as a whole: The study gave all recipients anti-thymocyte globulin induction, then tacrolimus and steroids for about three years. Study outcomes and limitations: The authors found GvH clones in recipient marrow, some appearing first in ileum or blood.

The sample holds one count of this clone. As yet, its antigen is unknown. This table comes from immunoSEQ multiplex PCR, and its TCRdb copy is limited to in-frame clones, with some not included. The table records around 130,000 clones, approximately 90% of them present only once. V shed 3 bases and J 0 bases; nucleotides not matched to a gene: 24. This CDR3 is 24 amino acids long. The source material was unstimulated CD4+ T cells sorted from spleen or lymph node cells, sampled before intestinal transplant. The chain links TRBV23-1 to TRBJ2-6, with 9 bases aligning to TRBD1. TRBV23-1 is an ORF; its function is uncertain. The sequence derives from a human donor who received an intestinal transplant. Here the CDR3 DNA reads TGCGCCAGCAGTCAGGGTGCTAGTAATGGGGACAGGGATCGGTTGTGCTCTGGGGCCAACGTCCTGACTTTC. This gives the protein CASSQGASNGDRDRLCSGANVLTF.